The following is a TCR beta chain sequence with its context. The data belong to a study of blood T cell repertoires in COVID-19. Study information: Samples representing acute and convalescent COVID-19 were sourced from the United States, Italy and Spain. PBMCs, B-cell-depleted T cells, or T cells were the source of the cDNA or gDNA that made up the material.

Seattle patients were enrolled during active infection and followed longitudinally. Original processing methods: Nucleated cell number was recorded as an estimate derived from reference gene primer amplification. Assay: immunoSEQ multiplex PCR; the TCRdb copy retains only in-frame clones and omits some. V and J calls and clone size are those listed in that table; D and trimming were worked out from the DNA. The sample gives under 250,000 clones, over 80% of which show up once; less than 3.5% is in the top ten. CDR1 and CDR2 (germline): SGHRS, YFSETQ. Trimming removed 6 bases at V and 1 base at J, with 10 bases between. The CDR3 consists of 13 residues.

The source material was peripheral blood. The TCR sequence derives from a man aged 30-40 years with COVID-19, enrolled during active disease. The rearrangement joins TRBV5-1 to TRBJ1-1; D not certain. The CDR3 DNA sequence: TGCGCCAGCAACTCTCCCCCGAACACTGAAGCTTTCTTT. It codes for CASNSPPNTEAFF.